Sequencing of this TCR beta chain was carried out in a study of blood T cell repertoires in COVID-19. Germline V gene data show CDR1 as SGDLS and CDR2 as YYNGEE. The CDR3 sequence is 14 residues long. J gave up 4 bases and V 0 bases, and 1 base lay outside the gene matches. Some clones are missing from TCRdb's copy, which holds only in-frame ones; the method was immunoSEQ multiplex PCR. The sample holds approximately 250,000 clones; roughly 88% are singletons and the top ten take approximately 1.2%. The source is a woman in her forties with acute COVID-19. Material for sequencing was PBMCs or T cells enriched from blood (not recorded which). The chain combines TRBV9 with TRBJ1-3; 7 nucleotides line up with TRBD1. The CDR3 DNA reads TGTGCCAGCAGCGTAGCGGGACAGGGAAACACCATATATTTT. Protein sequence: CASSVAGQGNTIYF.